This TCR beta chain originates from a study of early T cells in non-severe SARS-CoV-2 infection listed by TCRdb under 2021. About the investigation overall: Bulk RNA from unsorted whole blood was used for TCR sequencing, so alpha and beta chains could not be paired.

This was a case-control study nested in a cohort of healthcare workers in London, UK, who had nasopharyngeal swab PCR tests and blood samples taken every week. Between 23 and 31 March 2020, the week of the UK lockdown, healthcare workers were enrolled and then followed up weekly for as long as 16 weeks. Taken from the germline V gene, the CDR1 and CDR2 loops are SGDLS and YYNGEE. The CDR3 runs 17 amino acids, cysteine and phenylalanine included. The retained sequence is limited to the CDR3, 51 bases, with the frame set at the first base. V lost 0 bases and J lost 0 bases, and the count of bases not matched to a germline gene is 3. Libraries were constructed by 5' RACE. Data came from a NextSeq 500. To correct for sequencing error and PCR bias, the TCR library protocol tagged individual cDNA molecules with unique molecular identifiers. Sequencing covered both TCR alpha and beta chains, and within each sample the abundances of alpha and beta sequences were tightly co-correlated. The published analysis was carried out like this. V gene, J gene and CDR3 annotation of TCR sequences was performed with Decombinator V4. TCRs were defined as expanded if a significant change between any two time points was detected under a Poisson model with p below 0.0001. TCR abundances were normalised to the total number of TCRs sequenced per sample and expressed as counts per million. TRAV1-2 paired with TRAJ12, TRAJ20 or TRAJ33 defined MAIT TCRs, while TRAV10 paired with TRAJ18 defined iNKT TCRs. VDJdb, accessed 1 November 2021, was searched for CMV, EBV and SARS-CoV-2 annotated TCRs, with TCRs annotated for multiple antigens excluded. TCRdb took the public reads, trimmed them with fastp at Q25, ran MiXCR for clone calling and kept in-frame beta chains. Each entry is one CDR3 protein sequence, shown with its most common DNA and genes. The V and J calls were not made by the authors but by TCRdb's processing. The sample table lists fewer than 120,000 distinct CDR3 sequences, 10% to 15% of them with a count of one. About 3.8% of the sample is in the top ten clones.

This clonotype was seen repeatedly, ten times or more. No antigen is known for it. Base-call qualities are not available, and no considerably larger clone is one nucleotide away. The research as a whole found: VDJdb matching was skewed toward anti-spike CD8 responses, so virus-specific expansions were likely underestimated and private and CD4 specificities were missed.

The TCR comes from an adult who was a healthcare worker with PCR-confirmed SARS-CoV-2 infection or an uninfected control (not recorded which). The rearranged chain carries TRBV9 and TRBJ2-1; TRBD2 lines up with 10 middle nucleotides. Material: whole blood, obtained at baseline. The DNA is as follows: TGTGCCAGCAGCGTAGGGGCTAGCGGGAGCTCCTACAATGAGCAGTTCTTC. It encodes CASSVGASGSSYNEQFF.